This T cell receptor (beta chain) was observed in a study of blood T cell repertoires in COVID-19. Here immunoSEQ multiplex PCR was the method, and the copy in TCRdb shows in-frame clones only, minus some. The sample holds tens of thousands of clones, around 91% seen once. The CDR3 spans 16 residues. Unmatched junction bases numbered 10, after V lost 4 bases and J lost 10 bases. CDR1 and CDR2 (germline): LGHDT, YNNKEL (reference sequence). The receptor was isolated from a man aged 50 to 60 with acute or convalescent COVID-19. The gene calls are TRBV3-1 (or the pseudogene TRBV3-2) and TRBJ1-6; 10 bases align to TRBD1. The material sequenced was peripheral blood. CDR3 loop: CASSRTRDRGGSPLHF. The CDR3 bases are TGTGCCAGCAGCCGGACTAGGGACAGGGGAGGCTCACCCCTCCACTTT.